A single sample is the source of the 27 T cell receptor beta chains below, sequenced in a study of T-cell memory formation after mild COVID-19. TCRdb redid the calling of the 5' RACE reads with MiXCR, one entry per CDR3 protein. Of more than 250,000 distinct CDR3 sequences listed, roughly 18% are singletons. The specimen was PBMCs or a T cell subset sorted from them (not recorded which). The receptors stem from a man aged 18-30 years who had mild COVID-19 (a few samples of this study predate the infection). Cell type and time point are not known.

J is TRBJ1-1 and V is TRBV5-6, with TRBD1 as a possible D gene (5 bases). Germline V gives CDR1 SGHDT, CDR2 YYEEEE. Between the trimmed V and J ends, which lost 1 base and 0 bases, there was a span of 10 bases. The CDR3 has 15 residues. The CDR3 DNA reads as TGTGCCAGCAGCTTGCTGGCAGGGATGAACACTGAAGCTTTCTTT. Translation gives CASSLLAGMNTEAFF. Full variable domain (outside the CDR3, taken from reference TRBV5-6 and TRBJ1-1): DAGVTQSPTHLIKTRGQQVTLRCSPKSGHDTVSWYQQALGQGPQFIFQYYEEEERQRGNFPDRFSGHQFPNYSSELNVNALLLGDSALYLCASSLLAGMNTEAFFGQGTRLTVV.

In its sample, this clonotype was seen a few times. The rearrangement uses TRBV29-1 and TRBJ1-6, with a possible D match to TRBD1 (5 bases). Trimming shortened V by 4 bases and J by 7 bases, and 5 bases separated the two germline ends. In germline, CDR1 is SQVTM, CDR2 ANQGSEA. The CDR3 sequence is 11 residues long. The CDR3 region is CSVGDNSPLHF. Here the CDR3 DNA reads TGCAGCGTTGGGGACAATTCACCCCTCCACTTT.

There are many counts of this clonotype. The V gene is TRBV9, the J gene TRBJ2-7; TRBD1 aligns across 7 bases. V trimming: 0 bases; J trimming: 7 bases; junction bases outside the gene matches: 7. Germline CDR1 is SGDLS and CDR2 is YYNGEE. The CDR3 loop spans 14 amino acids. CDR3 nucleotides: TGTGCCAGCAGCGTAGGCAGGGGGACGGTAGAGCAGTACGTC. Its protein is CASSVGRGTVEQYV.

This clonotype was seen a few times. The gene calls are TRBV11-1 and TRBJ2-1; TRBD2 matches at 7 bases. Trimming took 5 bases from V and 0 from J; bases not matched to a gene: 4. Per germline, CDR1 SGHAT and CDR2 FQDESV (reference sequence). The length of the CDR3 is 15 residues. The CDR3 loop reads CASSRGTTSYNEQFF. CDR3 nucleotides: TGTGCCAGCAGCCGCGGGACTACCTCCTACAATGAGCAGTTCTTC.

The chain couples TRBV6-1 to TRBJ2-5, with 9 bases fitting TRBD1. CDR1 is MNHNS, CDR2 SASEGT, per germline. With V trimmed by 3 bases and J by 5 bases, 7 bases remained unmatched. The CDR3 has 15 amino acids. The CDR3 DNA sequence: TGTGCCAGCAGTGACCTAGGACAGGGGCGGGAGACCCAGTACTTC. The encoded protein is CASSDLGQGRETQYF.

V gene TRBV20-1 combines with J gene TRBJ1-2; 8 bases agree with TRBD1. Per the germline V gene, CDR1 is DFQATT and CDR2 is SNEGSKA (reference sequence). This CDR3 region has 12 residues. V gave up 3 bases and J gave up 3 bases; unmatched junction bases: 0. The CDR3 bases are TGCAGTGCTAGGGACAGGGACTATGGCTACACCTTC. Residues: CSARDRDYGYTF.

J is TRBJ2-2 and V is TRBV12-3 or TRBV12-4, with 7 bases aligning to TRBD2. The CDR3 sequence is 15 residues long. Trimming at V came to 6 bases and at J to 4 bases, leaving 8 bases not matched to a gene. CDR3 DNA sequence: TGTGCCAGCAGACACCCGGGACTACTCACCGGGGAGCTGTTTTTT. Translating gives CASRHPGLLTGELFF.

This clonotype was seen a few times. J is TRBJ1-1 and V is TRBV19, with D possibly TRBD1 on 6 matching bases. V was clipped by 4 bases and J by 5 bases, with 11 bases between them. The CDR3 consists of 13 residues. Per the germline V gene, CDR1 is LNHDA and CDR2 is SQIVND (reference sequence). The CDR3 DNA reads TGTGCCAGTAGTAAACAGGGAGGTACTGAAGCTTTCTTT. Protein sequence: CASSKQGGTEAFF.

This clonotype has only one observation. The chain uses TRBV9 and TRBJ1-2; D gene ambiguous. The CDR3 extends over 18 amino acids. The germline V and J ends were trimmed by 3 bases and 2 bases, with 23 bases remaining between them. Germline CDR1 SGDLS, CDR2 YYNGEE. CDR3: CASSAPLDGEMLNYGYTF. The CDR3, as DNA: TGTGCCAGCAGCGCCCCTCTGGACGGCGAGATGCTGAACTATGGCTACACCTTC.

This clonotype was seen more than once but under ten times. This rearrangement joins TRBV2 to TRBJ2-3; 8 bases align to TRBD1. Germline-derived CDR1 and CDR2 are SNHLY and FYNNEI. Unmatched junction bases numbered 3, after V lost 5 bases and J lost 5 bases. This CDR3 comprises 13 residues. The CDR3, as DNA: TGTGCCAGCAGTCAACAGGGGGGAGATACGCAGTATTTT. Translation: CASSQQGGDTQYF. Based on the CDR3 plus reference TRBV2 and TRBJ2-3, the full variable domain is EPEVTQTPSHQVTQMGQEVILRCVPISNHLYFYWYRQILGQKVEFLVSFYNNEISEKSEIFDDQFSVERPDGSNFTLKIRSTKLEDSAMYFCASSQQGGDTQYFGPGTRLTVL.

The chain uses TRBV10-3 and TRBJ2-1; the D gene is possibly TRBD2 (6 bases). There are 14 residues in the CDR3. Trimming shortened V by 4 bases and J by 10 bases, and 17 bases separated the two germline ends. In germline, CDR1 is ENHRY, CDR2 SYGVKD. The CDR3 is CAISGAGTVGEQFF. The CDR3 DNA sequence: TGTGCCATCAGTGGGGCCGGGACTGTTGGCGAGCAGTTCTTC.

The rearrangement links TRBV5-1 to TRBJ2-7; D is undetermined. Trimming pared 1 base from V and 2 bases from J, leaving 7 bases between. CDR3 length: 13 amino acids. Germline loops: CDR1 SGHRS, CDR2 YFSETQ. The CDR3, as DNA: TGCGCCAGCAGCTTGAGCAGAGCCTACGAGCAGTACTTC. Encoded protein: CASSLSRAYEQYF.

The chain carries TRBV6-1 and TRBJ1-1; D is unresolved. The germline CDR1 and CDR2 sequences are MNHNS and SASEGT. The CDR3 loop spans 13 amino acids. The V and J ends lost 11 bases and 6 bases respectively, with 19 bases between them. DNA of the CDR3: TGTGCCGTCGTCGTAAAGGGTACGGCTGAAGCTTTCTTT. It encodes CAVVVKGTAEAFF.

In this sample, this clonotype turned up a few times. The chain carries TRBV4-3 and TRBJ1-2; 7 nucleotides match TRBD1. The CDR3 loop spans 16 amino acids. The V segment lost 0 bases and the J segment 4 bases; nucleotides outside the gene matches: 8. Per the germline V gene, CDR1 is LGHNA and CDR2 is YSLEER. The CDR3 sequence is CASSQDDRANVYGYTF. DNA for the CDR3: TGCGCCAGCAGCCAAGACGACAGGGCCAACGTCTATGGCTACACCTTC.

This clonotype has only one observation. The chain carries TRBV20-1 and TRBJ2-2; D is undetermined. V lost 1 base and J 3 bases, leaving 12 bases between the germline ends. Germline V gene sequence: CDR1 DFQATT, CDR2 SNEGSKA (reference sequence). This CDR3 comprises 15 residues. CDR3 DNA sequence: TGCAGTGCTAGAGCGGAGTGGTCCGACACCGGGGAGCTGTTTTTT. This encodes CSARAEWSDTGELFF.

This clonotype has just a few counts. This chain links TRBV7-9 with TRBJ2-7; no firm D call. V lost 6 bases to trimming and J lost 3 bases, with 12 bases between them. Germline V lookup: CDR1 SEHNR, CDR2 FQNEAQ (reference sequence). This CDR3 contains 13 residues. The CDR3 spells CASSTGQYYEQYF. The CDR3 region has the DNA TGTGCCAGCAGTACCGGCCAGTACTACGAGCAGTACTTC. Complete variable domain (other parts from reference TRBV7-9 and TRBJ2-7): DTGVSQNPRHKITKRGQNVTFRCDPISEHNRLYWYRQTLGQGPEFLTYFQNEAQLEKSRLLSDRFSAERPKGSFSTLEIQRTEQGDSAMYLCASSTGQYYEQYFGPGTRLTVT.

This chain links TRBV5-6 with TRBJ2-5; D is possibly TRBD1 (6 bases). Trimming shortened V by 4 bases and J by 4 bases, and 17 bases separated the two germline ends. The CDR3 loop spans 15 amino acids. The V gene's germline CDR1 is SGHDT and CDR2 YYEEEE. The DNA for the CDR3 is TGTGCCAGCAGCGCGACCAGGGGCGGAGTAGAGACCCAGTACTTC. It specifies CASSATRGGVETQYF.

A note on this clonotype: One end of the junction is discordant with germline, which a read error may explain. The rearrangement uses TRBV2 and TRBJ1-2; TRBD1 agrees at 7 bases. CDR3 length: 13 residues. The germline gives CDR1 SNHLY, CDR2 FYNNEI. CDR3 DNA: TGTGCCAGCAGCGAAGACAGGGAGGGTGGCTACACCTTC. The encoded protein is CASSEDREGGYTF.

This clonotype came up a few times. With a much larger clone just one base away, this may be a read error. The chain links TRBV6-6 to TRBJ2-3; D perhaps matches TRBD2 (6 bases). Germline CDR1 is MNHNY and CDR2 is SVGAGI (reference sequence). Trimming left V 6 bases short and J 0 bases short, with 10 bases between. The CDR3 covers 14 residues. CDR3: CASRPGLSTDTQYF. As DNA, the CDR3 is TGTGCCAGCAGACCGGGACTCAGCACAGATACGCAGTATTTT.

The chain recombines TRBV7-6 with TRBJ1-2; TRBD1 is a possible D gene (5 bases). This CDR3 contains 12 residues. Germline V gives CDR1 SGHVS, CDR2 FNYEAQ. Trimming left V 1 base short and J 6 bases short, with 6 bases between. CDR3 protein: CASSLEGNGYTF. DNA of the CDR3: TGTGCCAGCAGCTTAGAGGGGAATGGCTACACCTTC.

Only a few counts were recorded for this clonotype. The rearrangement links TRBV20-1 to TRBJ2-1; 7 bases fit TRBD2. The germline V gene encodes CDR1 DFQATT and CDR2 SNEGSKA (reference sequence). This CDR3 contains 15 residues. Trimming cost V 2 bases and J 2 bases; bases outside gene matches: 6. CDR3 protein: CSARFVGGAYNEQFF. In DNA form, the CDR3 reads TGCAGTGCTAGATTTGTGGGGGGGGCCTACAATGAGCAGTTCTTC.

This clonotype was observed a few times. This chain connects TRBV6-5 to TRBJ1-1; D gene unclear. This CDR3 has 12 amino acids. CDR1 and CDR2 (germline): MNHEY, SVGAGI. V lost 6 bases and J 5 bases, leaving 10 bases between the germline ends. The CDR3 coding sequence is TGTGCCAGCAGACTCCCCGGGACTGAAGCTTTCTTT. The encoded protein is CASRLPGTEAFF.

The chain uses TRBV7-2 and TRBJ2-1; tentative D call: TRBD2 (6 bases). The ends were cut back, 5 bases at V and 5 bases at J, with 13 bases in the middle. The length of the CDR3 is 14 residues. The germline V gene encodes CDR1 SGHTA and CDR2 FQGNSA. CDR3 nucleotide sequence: TGTGCCAGCAGCATGACTAGACCGCACAATGAGCAGTTCTTC. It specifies CASSMTRPHNEQFF.

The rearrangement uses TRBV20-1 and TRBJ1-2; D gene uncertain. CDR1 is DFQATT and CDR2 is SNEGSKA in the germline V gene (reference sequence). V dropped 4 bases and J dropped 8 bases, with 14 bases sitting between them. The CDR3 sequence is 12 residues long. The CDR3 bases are TGCAGTGCTACTTCCAGCCCTAGAGGCTACACCTTC. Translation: CSATSSPRGYTF.

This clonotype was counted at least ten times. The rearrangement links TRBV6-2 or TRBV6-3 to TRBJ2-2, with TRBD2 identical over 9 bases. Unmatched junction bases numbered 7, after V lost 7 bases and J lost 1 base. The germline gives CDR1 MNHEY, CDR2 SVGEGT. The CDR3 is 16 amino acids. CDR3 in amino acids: CASTRLAERNTGELFF. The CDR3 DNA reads TGTGCCAGCACCAGACTAGCGGAGAGGAACACCGGGGAGCTGTTTTTT.

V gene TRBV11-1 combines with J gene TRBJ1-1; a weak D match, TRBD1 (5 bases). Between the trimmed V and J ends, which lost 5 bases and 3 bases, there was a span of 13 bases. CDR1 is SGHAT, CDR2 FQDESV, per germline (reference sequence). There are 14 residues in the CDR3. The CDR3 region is CASSGGLGDTEAFF. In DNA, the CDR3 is TGTGCCAGCAGCGGTGGGCTGGGGGACACTGAAGCTTTCTTT.

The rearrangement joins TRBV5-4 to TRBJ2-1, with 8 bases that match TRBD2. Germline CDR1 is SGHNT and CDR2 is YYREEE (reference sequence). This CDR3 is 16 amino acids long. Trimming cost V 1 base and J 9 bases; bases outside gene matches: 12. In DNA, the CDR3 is TGTGCCAGCAGCTTGCTGTCCGGGGGGGCCGGTGGTGAGCAGTTCTTC. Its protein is CASSLLSGGAGGEQFF.